The present entry profiles one T cell receptor (beta chain) with its context. Antigen specificity is unknown. The entry originates in a study of T cell responses to AZD1222 COVID-19 vaccine. Study-wide findings and caveats: Baseline seropositives among AZD1222 recipients totaled only five or six. Clonal diversity was possibly underestimated; the donors were predominantly white British and more often female.

The table came from immunoSEQ multiplex PCR; TCRdb's copy has only in-frame clones and leaves some out. Of roughly 67,000 clones in the sample, 88% were seen once. The material was peripheral blood, obtained on day 0 of AZD1222 vaccination. This clonotype was obtained from an adult in good health.

CDR3 sequence reads: CASSVQGPEQYF. The CDR3 coding sequence is TGTGCCAGCAGCGTACAGGGGCCCGAGCAGTACTTC. The chain employs TRBV2 and TRBJ2-7, with 7 nucleotides matching TRBD1. Germline V gives CDR1 SNHLY, CDR2 FYNNEI. This CDR3 spans 12 amino acids. V trimming: 6 bases; J trimming: 6 bases; junction bases outside the gene matches: 5.